This T cell receptor (beta chain) was identified during a study of blood T cell repertoires in COVID-19 (dated by TCRdb to 2018 to 2020). Looking at the study overall: The collaborator samples originated in the United States, Italy and Spain and spanned the acute and convalescent phases of COVID-19. Samples were obtained from the ongoing ImmuneRACE study (first 160 participants) and from about 1,300 subjects provided by 6 global collaborators. Subjects who had been exposed to COVID-19, were actively infected with it, or had recovered from it provided the deeply sampled blood TCRbeta repertoires that made up the dataset. Sample metadata almost always included a de-identified subject ID, COVID-19 status, age in years and sex. A freely available public database, intended as a resource for researchers studying the immune response to SARS-CoV-2, is where the repertoires were released. Where available, HLA class I and class II types were obtained from metadata supplied by the sample provider rather than from assay-based typing. The material from the prospective study consisted of cDNA or gDNA derived from T cells, B-cell-depleted T cells, or PBMCs.

Participants in the prospective study were enrolled through a virtual design, were aged roughly 18 to 100 years, and lived in about 25 United States geographic areas. In the prospective study, participants were assigned to cohorts based on the clinical history participants reported in a screening survey and a study questionnaire. Each participant in the prospective study had whole blood, serum and a nasopharyngeal or oropharyngeal swab collected by mobile phlebotomists. Additional blood draws and questionnaires over an approximately two-month period could optionally be provided by prospective study participants. Blood samples from the prospective study were shipped frozen or at room temperature prior to DNA extraction. As for this clone: This clone's antigen is unknown. No base qualities exist here, and no much larger clone lies one base off it.

V is trimmed back by 5 bases and J by 5 bases, and the junction contains 5 bases that no gene match accounts for. The CDR3 sequence holds 15 residues, the cysteine and phenylalanine included. This entry keeps only the CDR3 DNA: 45 bases, framed from base 1. Per the germline V gene, SGHTA is the CDR1 and FQGNSA is the CDR2. The immunoSEQ Assay, a bias-controlled multiplex PCR, was used to amplify TCRbeta CDR3 regions from genomic DNA. As for how the authors treated the data: The number of nucleated cells in each sample was estimated by amplification of reference gene primers within the assay. To quantify the absolute abundance of each unique TCRbeta CDR3 rearrangement, sequence reads were collapsed and filtered. Productive Simpson clonality was computed per sample as the square root of Simpson's diversity index over productive rearrangements. TCRdb obtained this table from immuneACCESS and retained in-frame rearrangements with V and J assigned. These tables miss some clones; where compared with another copy, unresolved V genes account for less than half of the shortfall, and the remainder is unexplained. Clone size and the V and J calls come from that table; the DNA yielded D and trimming. Recorded for this sample are 120,000 to 150,000 clones; 88% of them occurred a single time. Of the sample, 1.2% falls within the top ten clones.

Study-level results and caveats: The amount of clinical and demographic metadata varied by source and participant and was provided uncurated.

The receptor was derived from a woman in her twenties or thirties with acute COVID-19. Sequencing was done on a sample of PBMCs or T cells enriched from blood (not recorded which). The chain was built from TRBV7-2 and TRBJ2-2; the central 10 bases match TRBD2. DNA sequence: TGTGCCAGCAGCAGGACTAGCGGAGGGACCGGGGAGCTGTTTTTT. It translates to CASSRTSGGTGELFF.